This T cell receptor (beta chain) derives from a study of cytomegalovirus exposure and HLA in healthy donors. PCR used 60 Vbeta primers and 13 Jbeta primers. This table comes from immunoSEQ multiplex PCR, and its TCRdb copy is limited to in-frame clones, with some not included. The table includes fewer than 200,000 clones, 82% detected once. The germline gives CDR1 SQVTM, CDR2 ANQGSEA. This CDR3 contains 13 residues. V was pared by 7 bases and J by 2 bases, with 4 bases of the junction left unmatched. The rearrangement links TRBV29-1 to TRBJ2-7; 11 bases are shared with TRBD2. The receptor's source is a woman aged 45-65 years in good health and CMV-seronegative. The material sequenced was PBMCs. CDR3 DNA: TGCAGCGGCACTAGCGGGAGTACCTACGAGCAGTACTTC. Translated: CSGTSGSTYEQYF.